This TCR beta chain was identified during a study of vaccination and CD4 T cells after COVID-19. On the study more broadly: Control wells got either CEFX epitopes, HIV-1 Nef peptides, or no peptide at all.

The Oncomine TCR Beta short-read assay was applied to DNA of cultured CD4+ T cells. After culture, CD4+ T cells served as the source for genomic DNA extraction. A single record per CDR3 protein comes from TCRdb applying MiXCR to the PCR reads. The sample lists some 10,000 distinct CDR3 sequences; 35% to 45% were seen once. Comment on this clonotype: Antigen unknown.

The V gene lost 6 bases and the J gene lost 8 bases, with 13 bases spanning the gap. CDR1 MDHEN and CDR2 SYDVKM come from the germline V gene. The CDR3 contains 13 residues. Treatment reported: approximately nine-day PBMC culture with coronavirus spike peptide pools or control peptides (ViraFEST assay). Collection of the unexposed donor's CD4+ T cells took place before the COVID-19 pandemic (2011-2018). ViraFEST stimulated the growth of antigen-specific T cells using peptide pools and subsequently profiled their TCRs by sequencing. It was on days 3 and 7 that half the medium was replaced with fresh IL-2 medium.

The receptor's source is a human donor in good health. The chain joins TRBV28 to TRBJ1-4, with a weak D call TRBD1 (5 bases). The sample consisted of CD4+ T cells from blood, cultured in vitro. The chain's CDR3 is CASRVPGGEKLFF. CDR3 nucleotide sequence: TGTGCCAGCAGAGTCCCGGGGGGGGAAAAACTGTTTTTT.